One T cell receptor (beta chain) is described in this entry. This entry comes from a study of cytomegalovirus exposure and HLA in healthy donors. 13 Jbeta primers and 60 Vbeta primers were used for the PCR. Some clones are missing from TCRdb's copy, which holds only in-frame ones; the method was immunoSEQ multiplex PCR. The sample has roughly 130,000 clones, 82% seen once. Germline-derived CDR1 and CDR2 are MRHNA and SNTAGT. V dropped 4 bases and J dropped 7 bases, with 14 bases sitting between them. The CDR3 runs to 14 residues. The genes are TRBV6-4 and TRBJ2-1; D is perhaps TRBD2 (6 bases). The sequenced sample consisted of PBMCs. The sequence was collected from a male donor in good health and CMV-seropositive. The CDR3 nucleotides read TGTGCCAGCAGTGCCTCCGGGACTCCAAATGAGCAGTTCTTC. Its protein is CASSASGTPNEQFF.